This entry concerns a single TCR beta chain. Its antigen is as yet unknown. This sample was taken from a study of memory CD4+ T cells and cytomegalovirus serostatus. General study findings and limits: CD4+ memory repertoires contained about two fifths of the 164 reported CMV TCRbeta sequences.

Single viable CD3+CD4+CD8-CD45RO+ cells were sorted as the memory CD4+ T cells. TCRdb's copy holds only in-frame clones and misses some; the assay was immunoSEQ multiplex PCR. The sample holds about 60,000 clones, around 85% seen once. V lost 3 bases to trimming and J lost 6 bases; unmatched junction nucleotides: 4. Germline CDR1 reads SGDLS; CDR2 reads YYNGEE. The CDR3 covers 14 residues. The V gene is TRBV9, the J gene TRBJ1-5; 9 nucleotides agree with TRBD1. The source of this sequence is an adult in good health and CMV-seronegative. Source material: memory CD4+ T cells from blood. As DNA, the CDR3 is TGTGCCAGCAGCGCACAGGGGGCCGGTCAGCCCCAGCATTTT. Translation gives CASSAQGAGQPQHF. Using reference TRBV9 and TRBJ1-5 for the parts outside the CDR3, the full variable domain is DSGVTQTPKHLITATGQRVTLRCSPRSGDLSVYWYQQSLDQGLQFLIQYYNGEERAKGNILERFSAQQFPDLHSELNLSSLELGDSALYFCASSAQGAGQPQHFGDGTRLSIL.